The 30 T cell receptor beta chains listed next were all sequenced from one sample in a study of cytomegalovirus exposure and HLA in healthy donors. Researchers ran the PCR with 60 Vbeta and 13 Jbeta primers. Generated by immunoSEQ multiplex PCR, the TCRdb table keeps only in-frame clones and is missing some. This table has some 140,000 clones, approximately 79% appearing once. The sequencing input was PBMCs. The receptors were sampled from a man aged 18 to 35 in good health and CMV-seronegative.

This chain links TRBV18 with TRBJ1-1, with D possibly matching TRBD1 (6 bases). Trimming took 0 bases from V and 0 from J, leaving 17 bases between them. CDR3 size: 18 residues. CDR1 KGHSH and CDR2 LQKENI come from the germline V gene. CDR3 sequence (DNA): TGTGCCAGCTCACCACCCTCCGTGGGACACCAATTGAACACTGAAGCTTTCTTT. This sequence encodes CASSPPSVGHQLNTEAFF.

The CDR3 spells CASSSPELMAADTEAFF. CDR3 coding DNA: TGCGCCAGCAGCTCTCCCGAATTAATGGCCGCCGACACTGAAGCTTTCTTT. The chain combines TRBV5-1 with TRBJ1-1; D uncertain. CDR3 length: 17 residues. V was shortened by 3 bases and J by 3 bases, with 21 bases between the two germline ends. Looked up from germline, CDR1 is SGHRS and CDR2 is YFSETQ.

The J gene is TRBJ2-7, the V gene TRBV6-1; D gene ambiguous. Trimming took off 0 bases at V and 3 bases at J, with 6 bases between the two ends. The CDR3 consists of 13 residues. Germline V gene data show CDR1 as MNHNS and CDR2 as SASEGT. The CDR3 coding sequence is TGTGCCAGCAGTGAAGCGGGCAGCTACGAGCAGTACTTC. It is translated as CASSEAGSYEQYF.

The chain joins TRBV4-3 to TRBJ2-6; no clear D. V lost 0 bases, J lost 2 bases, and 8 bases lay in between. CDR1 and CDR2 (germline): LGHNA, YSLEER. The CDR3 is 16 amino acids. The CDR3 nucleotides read TGCGCCAGCAGCCAAGAGGAGAATACTGGGGCCAACGTCCTGACTTTC. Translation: CASSQEENTGANVLTF.

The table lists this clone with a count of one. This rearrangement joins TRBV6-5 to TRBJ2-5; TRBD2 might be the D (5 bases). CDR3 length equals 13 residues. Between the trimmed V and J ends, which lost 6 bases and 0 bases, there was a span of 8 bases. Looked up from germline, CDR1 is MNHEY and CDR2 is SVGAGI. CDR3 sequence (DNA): TGTGCCAGCAGCCCCGGGGACCAAGAGACCCAGTACTTC. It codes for CASSPGDQETQYF.

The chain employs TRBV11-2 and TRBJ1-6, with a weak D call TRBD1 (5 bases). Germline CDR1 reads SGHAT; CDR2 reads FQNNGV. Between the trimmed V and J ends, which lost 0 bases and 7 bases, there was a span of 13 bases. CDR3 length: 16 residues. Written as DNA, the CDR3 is TGTGCCAGCAGCTTAGATCTCGGTACAGGAAATTCACCCCTCCACTTT. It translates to CASSLDLGTGNSPLHF.

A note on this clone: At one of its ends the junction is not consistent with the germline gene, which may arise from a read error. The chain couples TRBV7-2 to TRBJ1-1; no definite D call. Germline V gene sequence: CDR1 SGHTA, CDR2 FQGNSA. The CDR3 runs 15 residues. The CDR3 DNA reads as TGTGCCAGCAGCTTAAGCGGTCCGATGAAGACTGAAGCTTTCTTT. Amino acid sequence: CASSLSGPMKTEAFF.

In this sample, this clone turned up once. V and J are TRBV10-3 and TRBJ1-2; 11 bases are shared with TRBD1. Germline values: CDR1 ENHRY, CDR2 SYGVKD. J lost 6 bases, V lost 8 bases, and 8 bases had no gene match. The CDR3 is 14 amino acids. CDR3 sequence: CAIQPGQGVNGYTF. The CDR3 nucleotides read TGTGCCATCCAACCGGGACAGGGGGTAAATGGCTACACCTTC.

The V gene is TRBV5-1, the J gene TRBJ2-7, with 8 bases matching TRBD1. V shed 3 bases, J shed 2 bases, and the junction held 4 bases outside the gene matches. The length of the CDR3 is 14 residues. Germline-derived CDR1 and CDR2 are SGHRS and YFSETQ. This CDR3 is CASSYKQGAYEQYF. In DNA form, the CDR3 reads TGCGCCAGCAGCTACAAACAGGGGGCCTACGAGCAGTACTTC.

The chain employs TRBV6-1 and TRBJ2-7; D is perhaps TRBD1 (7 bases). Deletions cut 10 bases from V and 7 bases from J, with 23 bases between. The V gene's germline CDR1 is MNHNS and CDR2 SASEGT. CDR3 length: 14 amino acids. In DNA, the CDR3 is TGTGCCATCGCCCTGGGGACAGTTGGAGGGGAGCAGTACTTC. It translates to CAIALGTVGGEQYF.

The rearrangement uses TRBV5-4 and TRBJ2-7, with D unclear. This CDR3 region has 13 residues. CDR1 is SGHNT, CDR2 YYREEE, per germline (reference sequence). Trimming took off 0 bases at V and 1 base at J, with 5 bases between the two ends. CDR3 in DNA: TGTGCCAGCAGCTTGGCCGGGTCCTACGAGCAGTACTTC. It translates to CASSLAGSYEQYF.

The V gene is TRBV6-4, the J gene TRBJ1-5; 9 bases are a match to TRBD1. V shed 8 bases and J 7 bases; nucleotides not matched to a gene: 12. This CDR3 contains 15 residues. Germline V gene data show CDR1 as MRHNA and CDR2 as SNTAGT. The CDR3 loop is CASVRRRDREQPQHF. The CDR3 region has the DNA TGTGCCAGCGTTAGGAGGAGGGACAGGGAACAGCCCCAGCATTTT.

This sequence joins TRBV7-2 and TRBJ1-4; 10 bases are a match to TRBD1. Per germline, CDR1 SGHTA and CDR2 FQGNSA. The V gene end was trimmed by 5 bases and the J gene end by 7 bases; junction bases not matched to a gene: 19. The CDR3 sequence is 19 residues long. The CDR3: CASSQLGTGVRIGGEKLFF. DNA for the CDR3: TGTGCCAGCAGCCAGCTCGGGACAGGGGTTCGGATTGGTGGTGAAAAACTGTTTTTT. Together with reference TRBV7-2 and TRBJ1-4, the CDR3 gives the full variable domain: GAGVSQSPSNKVTEKGKDVELRCDPISGHTALYWYRQSLGQGLEFLIYFQGNSAPDKSGLPSDRFSAERTGGSVSTLTIQRTQQEDSAVYLCASSQLGTGVRIGGEKLFFGSGTQLSVL.

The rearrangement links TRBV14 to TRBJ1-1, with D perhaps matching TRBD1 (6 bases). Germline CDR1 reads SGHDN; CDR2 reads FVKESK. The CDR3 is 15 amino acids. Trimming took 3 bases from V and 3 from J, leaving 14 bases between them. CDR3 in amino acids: CASSHTQGLYTEAFF. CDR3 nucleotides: TGTGCCAGCAGCCACACACAGGGATTGTACACTGAAGCTTTCTTT.

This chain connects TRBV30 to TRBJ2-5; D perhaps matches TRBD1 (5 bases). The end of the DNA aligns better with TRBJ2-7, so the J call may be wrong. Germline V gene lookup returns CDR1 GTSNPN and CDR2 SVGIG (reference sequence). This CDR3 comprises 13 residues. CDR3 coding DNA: TGTGCCTACCGGACAAAGGCTACGTCCGAGCAGTACTTC. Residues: CAYRTKATSEQYF.

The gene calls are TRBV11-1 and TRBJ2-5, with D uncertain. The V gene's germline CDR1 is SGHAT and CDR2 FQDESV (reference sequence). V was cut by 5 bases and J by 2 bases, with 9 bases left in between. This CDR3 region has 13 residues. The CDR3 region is CASSPGSQETQYF. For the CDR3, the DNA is TGTGCCAGCAGCCCCGGGTCACAAGAGACCCAGTACTTC. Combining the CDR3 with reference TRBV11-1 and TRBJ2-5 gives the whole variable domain EAEVAQSPRYKITEKSQAVAFWCDPISGHATLYWYRQILGQGPELLVQFQDESVVDDSQLPKDRFSAERLKGVDSTLKIQPAELGDSAMYLCASSPGSQETQYFGPGTRLLVL.

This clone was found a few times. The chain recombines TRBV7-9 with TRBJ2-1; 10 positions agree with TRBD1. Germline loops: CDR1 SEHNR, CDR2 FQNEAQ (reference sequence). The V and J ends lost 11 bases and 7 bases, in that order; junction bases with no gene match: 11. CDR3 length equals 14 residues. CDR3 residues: CAALEGQGYNEQFF. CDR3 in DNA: TGTGCCGCCCTCGAGGGACAGGGGTATAATGAGCAGTTCTTC.

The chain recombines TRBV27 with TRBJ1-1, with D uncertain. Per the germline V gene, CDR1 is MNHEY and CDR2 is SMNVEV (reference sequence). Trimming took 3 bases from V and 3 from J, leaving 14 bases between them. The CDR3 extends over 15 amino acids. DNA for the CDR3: TGTGCCAGCAGTTTTCGCGGGGTGAGGGACACTGAAGCTTTCTTT. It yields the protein CASSFRGVRDTEAFF.

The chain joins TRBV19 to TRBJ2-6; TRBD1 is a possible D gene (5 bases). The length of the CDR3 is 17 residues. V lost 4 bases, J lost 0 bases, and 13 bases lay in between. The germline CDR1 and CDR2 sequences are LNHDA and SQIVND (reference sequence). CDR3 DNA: TGTGCCAGTAGTAAGGACACCGTTCACTCTGGGGCCAACGTCCTGACTTTC. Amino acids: CASSKDTVHSGANVLTF.

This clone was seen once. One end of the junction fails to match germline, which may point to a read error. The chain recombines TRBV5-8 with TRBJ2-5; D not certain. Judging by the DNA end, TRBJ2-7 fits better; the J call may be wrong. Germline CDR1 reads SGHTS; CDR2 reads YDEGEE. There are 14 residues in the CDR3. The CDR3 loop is CASILSQASYEQYF. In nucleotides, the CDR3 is TGTGCCAGCATCTTGAGTCAGGCCTCCTACGAGCAGTACTTC.

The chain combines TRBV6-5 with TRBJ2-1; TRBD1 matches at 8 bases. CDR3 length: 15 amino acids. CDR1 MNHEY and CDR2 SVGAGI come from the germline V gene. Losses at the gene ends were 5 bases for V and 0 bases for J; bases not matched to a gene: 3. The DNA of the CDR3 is TGTGCCAGCAGTCGACAGGGGAGCTCCTACAATGAGCAGTTCTTC. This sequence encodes CASSRQGSSYNEQFF.

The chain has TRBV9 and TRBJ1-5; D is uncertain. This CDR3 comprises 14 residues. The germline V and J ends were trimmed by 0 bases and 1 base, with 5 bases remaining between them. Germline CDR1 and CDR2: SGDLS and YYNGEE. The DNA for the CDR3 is TGTGCCAGCAGCGTAGATCCAAGCAATCAGCCCCAGCATTTT. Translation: CASSVDPSNQPQHF.

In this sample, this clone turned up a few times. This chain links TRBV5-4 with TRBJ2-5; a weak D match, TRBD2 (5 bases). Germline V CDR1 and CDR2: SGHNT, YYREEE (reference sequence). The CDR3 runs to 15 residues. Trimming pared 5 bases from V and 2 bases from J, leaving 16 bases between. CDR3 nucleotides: TGTGCCAGCAGATCATCGGGATCACAGCAAGAGACCCAGTACTTC. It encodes CASRSSGSQQETQYF. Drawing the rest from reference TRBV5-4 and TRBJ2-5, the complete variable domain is ETGVTQSPTHLIKTRGQQVTLRCSSQSGHNTVSWYQQALGQGPQFIFQYYREEENGRGNFPPRFSGLQFPNYSSELNVNALELDDSALYLCASRSSGSQQETQYFGPGTRLLVL.

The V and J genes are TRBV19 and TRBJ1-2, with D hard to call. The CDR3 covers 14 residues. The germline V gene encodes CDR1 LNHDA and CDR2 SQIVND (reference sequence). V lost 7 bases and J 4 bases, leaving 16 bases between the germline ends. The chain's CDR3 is CASMGEGSRYGYTF. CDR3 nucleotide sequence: TGTGCCAGTATGGGAGAGGGCTCTCGCTATGGCTACACCTTC.

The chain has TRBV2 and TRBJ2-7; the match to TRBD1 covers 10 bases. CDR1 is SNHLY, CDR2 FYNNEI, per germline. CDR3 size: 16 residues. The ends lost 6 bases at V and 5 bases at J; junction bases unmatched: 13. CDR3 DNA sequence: TGTGCCAGCAGGGACGACAGGGGGCATGGGTTACACGAGCAGTACTTC. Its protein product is CASRDDRGHGLHEQYF.

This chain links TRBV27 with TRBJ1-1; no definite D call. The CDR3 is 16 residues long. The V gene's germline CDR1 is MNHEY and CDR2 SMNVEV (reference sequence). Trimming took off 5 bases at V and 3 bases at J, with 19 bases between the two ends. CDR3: CASSLLTTLGDTEAFF. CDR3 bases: TGTGCCAGCAGTCTACTCACAACCCTCGGGGACACTGAAGCTTTCTTT.

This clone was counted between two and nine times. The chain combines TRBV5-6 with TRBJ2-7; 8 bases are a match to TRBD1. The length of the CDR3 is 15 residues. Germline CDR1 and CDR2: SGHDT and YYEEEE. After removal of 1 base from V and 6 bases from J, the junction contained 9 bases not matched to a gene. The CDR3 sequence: CASSLTDRVWGEQYF. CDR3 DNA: TGTGCCAGCAGCTTGACGGACAGGGTGTGGGGCGAGCAGTACTTC.

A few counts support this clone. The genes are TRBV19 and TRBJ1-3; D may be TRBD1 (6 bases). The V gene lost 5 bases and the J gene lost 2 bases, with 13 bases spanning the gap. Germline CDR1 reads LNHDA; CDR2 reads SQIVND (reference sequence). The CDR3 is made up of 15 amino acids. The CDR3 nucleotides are TGTGCCAGTAGTCACAGAGGGGGGGCTGGAAACACCATATATTTT. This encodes CASSHRGGAGNTIYF.

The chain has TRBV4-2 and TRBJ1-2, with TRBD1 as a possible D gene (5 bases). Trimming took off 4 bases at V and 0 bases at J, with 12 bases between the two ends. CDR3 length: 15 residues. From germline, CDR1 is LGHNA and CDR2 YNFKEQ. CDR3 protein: CASSRGPQTNYGYTF. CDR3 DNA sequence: TGTGCCAGCAGCCGGGGCCCACAAACTAACTATGGCTACACCTTC.

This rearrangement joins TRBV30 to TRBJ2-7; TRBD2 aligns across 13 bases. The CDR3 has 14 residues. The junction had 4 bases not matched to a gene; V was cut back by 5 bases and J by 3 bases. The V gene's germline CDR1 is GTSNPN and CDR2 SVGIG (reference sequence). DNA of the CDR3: TGTGCCTGGGGACTAGCGGGGGACCTCTACGAGCAGTACTTC. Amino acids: CAWGLAGDLYEQYF.